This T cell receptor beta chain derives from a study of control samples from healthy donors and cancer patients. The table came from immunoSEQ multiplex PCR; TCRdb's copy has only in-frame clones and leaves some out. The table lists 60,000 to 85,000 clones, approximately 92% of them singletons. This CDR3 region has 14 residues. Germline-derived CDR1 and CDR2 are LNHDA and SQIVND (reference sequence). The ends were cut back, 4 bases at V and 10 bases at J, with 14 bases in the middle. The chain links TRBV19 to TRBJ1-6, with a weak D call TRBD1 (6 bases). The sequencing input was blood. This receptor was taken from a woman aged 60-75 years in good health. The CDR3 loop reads CASSRLGGGSPLHF. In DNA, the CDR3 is TGTGCCAGTAGTAGGCTGGGAGGGGGATCACCCCTCCACTTT.